The 17 T cell receptor beta chains given below trace back to one sample, sequenced in a study of shared clonotypes between healthy human individuals (dated by TCRdb to about 2020). Libraries were made using the immunoSEQ multiplex PCR assay. TCRdb retrieved this table from immuneACCESS and kept in-frame rearrangements only. Not all clones are present; in checked studies, unresolved V genes account for under half, and no reason is known for the remainder. The sample table shows 740,000 or so clones, and 60% to 75% are seen once. The ten top clones hold around 1.7% of the sample. Sequenced input: memory CD4+ T cells sorted from blood. The cell subset or site label, read with the paper, signifies: CD45RA-negative fraction. The source is a woman aged 30 to 39 in good health.

This clone appeared a single time. The chain has TRBV7-3 and TRBJ1-1, with no clear D. V was shortened by 1 base and J by 5 bases, with 17 bases between the two germline ends. The CDR3 contains 16 residues. CDR1 SGHTA and CDR2 FQGTGA come from the germline V gene. The CDR3 bases are TGTGCCAGCAGCTTAAGTAGTAGGATACCTGGGACTGAAGCTTTCTTT. Encoded protein: CASSLSSRIPGTEAFF.

This clone occurred once. The genes are TRBV4-1 and TRBJ2-7, with D possibly TRBD1 on 7 matching bases. CDR3 length equals 16 residues. Germline CDR1 reads MGHRA; CDR2 reads YSYEKL. Trimming pared 6 bases from V and 5 bases from J, leaving 23 bases between. The CDR3 nucleotides are TGCGCCAGCAGTCGACAGTATATTCAGGGGGGAGACGAGCAGTACTTC. Translating it yields CASSRQYIQGGDEQYF.

The rearrangement links TRBV2 to TRBJ1-4; 9 bases align to TRBD1. The CDR3 has 14 residues. J gave up 7 bases and V 6 bases, and 6 bases lay outside the gene matches. CDR1 SNHLY and CDR2 FYNNEI come from the germline V gene. CDR3 DNA: TGTGCCAGCAGCTCGGACAGGGGCTTTGAAAAACTGTTTTTT. Translating gives CASSSDRGFEKLFF.

V and J are TRBV5-1 and TRBJ2-1; 9 bases line up with TRBD2. The ends lost 8 bases at V and 7 bases at J; junction bases unmatched: 10. CDR3 length: 14 amino acids. Per the germline V gene, CDR1 is SGHRS and CDR2 is YFSETQ. This chain's CDR3 is CASFSGSFGNEQFF. CDR3 DNA sequence: TGCGCCAGTTTTAGCGGGAGCTTCGGGAATGAGCAGTTCTTC.

With regard to this clone: Other DNA sequences in this specimen translate into the identical CDR3. V usage is TRBV29-1 and J usage is TRBJ2-3; D is unclear. The V end lost 6 bases, the J end lost 0 bases, and 4 bases lay between the germline ends. The CDR3 is 11 residues long. The V gene's germline CDR1 is SQVTM and CDR2 ANQGSEA. CDR3 nucleotide sequence: TGCAGCGTAGCCAGCACAGATACGCAGTATTTT. Protein: CSVASTDTQYF.

This clone has only a few counts. The chain recombines TRBV28 with TRBJ1-5; D remains ambiguous. In germline, CDR1 is MDHEN, CDR2 SYDVKM. V lost 7 bases to trimming and J lost 3 bases, with 13 bases between them. CDR3 length equals 14 residues. CDR3: CASTRWAFNQPQHF. For the CDR3, the DNA is TGTGCCAGCACCCGATGGGCTTTCAATCAGCCCCAGCATTTT. Variable domain in full (rest from reference TRBV28 and TRBJ1-5): DVKVTQSSRYLVKRTGEKVFLECVQDMDHENMFWYRQDPGLGLRLIYFSYDVKMKEKGDIPEGYSVSREKKERFSLILESASTNQTSMYLCASTRWAFNQPQHFGDGTRLSIL.

The J gene is TRBJ2-1, the V gene TRBV7-8, with TRBD2 matching 14 bases. V trimming: 5 bases; J trimming: 7 bases; junction bases outside the gene matches: 7. This CDR3 is built from 16 residues. Germline V gene lookup returns CDR1 SGHVS and CDR2 FQNEAQ. The CDR3 bases are TGTGCCAGCAGCCGTACCGGGACTAGCGGGAGAAATGAGCAGTTCTTC. It specifies CASSRTGTSGRNEQFF.

This clone has more than one count but fewer than ten. The chain employs TRBV5-1 and TRBJ2-2; D remains ambiguous. The CDR3 contains 15 residues. Per germline, CDR1 SGHRS and CDR2 YFSETQ. The V and J ends lost 4 bases and 4 bases respectively, with 14 bases between them. CDR3 region: CASSHPRSSTGELFF. CDR3 coding DNA: TGCGCCAGCAGCCACCCTAGATCGAGCACCGGGGAGCTGTTTTTT.

V usage is TRBV14 and J usage is TRBJ2-7, with TRBD1 as a possible D gene (6 bases). The ends were cut back, 4 bases at V and 3 bases at J, with 16 bases in the middle. The CDR3 is made up of 15 amino acids. The germline gives CDR1 SGHDN, CDR2 FVKESK. In DNA form, the CDR3 reads TGTGCCAGCAGCCCAGAACAGGGAGCGTACTACGAGCAGTACTTC. Protein sequence: CASSPEQGAYYEQYF.

The V and J genes are TRBV6-1 and TRBJ1-1; no firm D call. The ends were cut back, 6 bases at V and 11 bases at J, with 19 bases in the middle. Germline V gene sequence: CDR1 MNHNS, CDR2 SASEGT. The CDR3 covers 13 residues. The CDR3 nucleotides are TGTGCCAGCAGCGCAGCCGGAGGTGGGGAGGCTTTCTTT. Protein sequence: CASSAAGGGEAFF.

This sequence joins TRBV21-1 and TRBJ2-1; TRBD2, the D gene given by the table, was not confirmed from the DNA. TRBV21-1 is classified as a pseudogene. This CDR3 has 13 residues. The CDR3 bases are TGTGCCAGCAGGGAGTCTAGCGGACCACCAGGGTTCTTC. It is translated as CASRESSGPPGFF.

This chain links TRBV25-1 with TRBJ2-5, with a possible D match to TRBD1 (6 bases). The CDR3 covers 15 residues. The germline CDR1 and CDR2 sequences are MGHDK and SYGVNS. V was pared by 3 bases and J by 1 base, with 12 bases between. The CDR3 DNA follows: TGTGCCAGCAGTGACGGACAGCCACCCCAAGAGACCCAGTACTTC. Translation gives CASSDGQPPQETQYF.

This clone was recorded once. V gene TRBV27 combines with J gene TRBJ2-6, with D possibly matching TRBD1 (5 bases). V lost 3 bases and J lost 2, with 11 bases in between. CDR1 is MNHEY and CDR2 is SMNVEV in the germline V gene (reference sequence). The CDR3 has 16 residues. As DNA, the CDR3 is TGTGCCAGCAGTTTGTCAGGGCGAGCTGGGGCCAACGTCCTGACTTTC. Amino acid sequence: CASSLSGRAGANVLTF.

The rearrangement uses TRBV5-1 and TRBJ1-3, with 9 bases that match TRBD1. Looked up from germline, CDR1 is SGHRS and CDR2 is YFSETQ. The CDR3 loop spans 14 amino acids. Trimming took 1 base from V and 6 from J; bases not matched to a gene: 2. The DNA for the CDR3 is TGCGCCAGCAGCTTGAGGACAGGGGAAAACACCATATATTTT. Amino acids: CASSLRTGENTIYF.

Comment on this clone: This could be a read error, since a much larger clone is one nucleotide away. This specimen includes other DNA sequences encoding the same CDR3. The chain has TRBV1 and TRBJ1-3; TRBD1, the D gene given by the table, was not confirmed from the DNA. TRBV1 is a documented pseudogene. The CDR3 is 17 amino acids. The CDR3 loop reads CTSRRAGPQGAGNTIYF. The CDR3 DNA reads as TGCACCAGCAGACGAGCAGGCCCACAGGGGGCTGGAAATACCATATATTTT.

The genes are TRBV6-1 and TRBJ2-7; 7 positions match TRBD1. The length of the CDR3 is 16 residues. V was pared by 4 bases and J by 3 bases, with 12 bases of the junction left unmatched. CDR1 MNHNS and CDR2 SASEGT come from the germline V gene. The CDR3 spells CASSGGPGQLFYEQYF. The CDR3 region has the DNA TGTGCCAGCAGTGGGGGTCCGGGACAGTTATTCTACGAGCAGTACTTC.

The rearrangement links TRBV27 to TRBJ1-1; no firm D call. The CDR3 extends over 14 amino acids. V was pared by 5 bases and J by 0 bases, with 10 bases between. Germline CDR1 is MNHEY and CDR2 is SMNVEV (reference sequence). CDR3 in amino acids: CASSQSLMNTEAFF. The CDR3 coding sequence is TGTGCCAGCAGTCAGTCTCTTATGAACACTGAAGCTTTCTTT.